These T cell receptor beta chains were read from a single sample in a study of T cell changes during pregnancy in multiple sclerosis. Sequencing was performed with immunoSEQ multiplex PCR; in TCRdb, only in-frame clones are kept and a portion is missing. The data hold around 84,000 clones, with 90% to 95% observed a single time. The starting material was peripheral blood, obtained in the second trimester of pregnancy. The source of these receptors is a female donor in good health, enrolled as a control in a pregnancy study. The CDR3 runs from the conserved cysteine through the conserved F or W. A D gene is named only where the DNA matches it firmly.

J gene	V gene	D gene	CDR3 protein
TRBJ2-7	TRBV2	TRBD1	CASRGTGGGYEQYF
TRBJ2-3	TRBV5-1	TRBD1	CASSLGQGRTTDTQYF
TRBJ2-7	TRBV28	TRBD1	CASSLGDRVFHEQYF
TRBJ1-2	TRBV4-1	-	CASSQGGTPGGYGYTF
TRBJ1-3	TRBV13	-	CASSVNRGSGNTIYF
TRBJ2-3	TRBV5-1	TRBD2	CASSLGTSGSTDTQYF
TRBJ2-1	TRBV11-2	-	CASSSGGGWTDSGDEQFF
TRBJ2-4	TRBV9	TRBD2	CASSVEGGGLAGNPAKNIQYF
TRBJ2-7	TRBV19	TRBD1	CASSTRTGGGYEQYF
TRBJ2-2	TRBV25-1	TRBD2	CASTPSSGAPTGELFF
TRBJ1-2	TRBV4-2	-	CASSQPSGDQGRGGYTF
TRBJ2-5	TRBV7-2	-	CASSRGRLEGETQYF
TRBJ2-5	TRBV7-9	TRBD1	CASSSRLTGGETQYF
TRBJ2-3	TRBV5-1	TRBD1	CASRVLGGASDTQYF
TRBJ2-6	TRBV5-6	-	CASSLGQGSPNVLTF
TRBJ2-4	TRBV7-8	-	CASSLDSGALAKNIQYF
TRBJ1-3	TRBV7-8	TRBD1	CASSLGGQDRGRSAGNTIYF
TRBJ1-2	TRBV6-5	-	CASSYRTGLGYTF
TRBJ2-1	TRBV9	TRBD2	CASSVGLGLAESYNEQFF
TRBJ1-2	TRBV7-9	-	CAISKAPRGLGYTF
TRBJ2-7	TRBV7-6	-	CASSVPSSSLYF
TRBJ2-3	TRBV6-6	TRBD2	CASSSVPSGSPDTQYF
TRBJ2-5	TRBV5-1	TRBD2	CASSTNPAGGKETQYF
TRBJ2-2	TRBV7-9	-	CASSPPGMGTGELFF
TRBJ2-2	TRBV9	TRBD2	CASSATSGYTGELFF
TRBJ2-2	TRBV21-1	-	CASSKEWGTGRYTGELFF
TRBJ2-3	TRBV5-1	TRBD2	CASSLPPGTSGRGTDTQYF
TRBJ2-7	TRBV6-6	-	CASSYSTNSYEQYF
TRBJ2-7	TRBV19	TRBD2	CASSTLAEKYEQYF
TRBJ2-7	TRBV5-1	-	CASSFSGLEQYF
TRBJ2-1	TRBV11-2	-	CASSGGNEQFF
TRBJ1-5	TRBV19	-	CASSEGEWSNQPQHF
TRBJ2-5	TRBV6-5	TRBD1	CASSYGWTGLETQYF
TRBJ1-4	TRBV2	-	CASTRVANEKLFF
TRBJ2-1	TRBV2	TRBD2	CASSGLAAGEQFF
TRBJ2-5	TRBV25-1	-	CASRLDSQETQYF
TRBJ1-2	TRBV5-5	-	CASSTLGGNYGYTF
TRBJ2-7	TRBV11-2	-	CASSFDSFSYEQYF
TRBJ2-7	TRBV6-5	-	CASSYRSQAVRNEQYF
TRBJ2-3	TRBV7-7	-	CASSLVYGDTQYF
TRBJ2-1	TRBV27	TRBD2	CASSPRTSVYNEQFF
TRBJ2-1	TRBV5-1	TRBD2	CASSLAPSGRHEQFF
TRBJ2-3	TRBV5-1	TRBD1	CACTGTGGTDTQYF
TRBJ1-4	TRBV11-2	TRBD1	CASSPRDRGATTNEKLFF
TRBJ2-1	TRBV2	-	CASRLVLLSYNEQFF
TRBJ2-7	TRBV5-5	-	CASSLSGIVYEQYF
TRBJ2-3	TRBV28	-	CASSFRIRSRADTQYF
TRBJ2-3	TRBV19	TRBD1	CASSPQGAGTDTQYF
TRBJ2-2	TRBV25-1	TRBD2	CASTHSGGFTGELFF
TRBJ2-7	TRBV19	TRBD2	CATSRGLALLRTGEQYF
TRBJ2-1	TRBV28	TRBD2	CASTVPGGLAGAEEQFF
TRBJ1-2	TRBV27	-	CASSLTQNYGYTF
TRBJ2-4	TRBV6-5	TRBD2	CASSSRTSGETDIQYF
TRBJ1-1	TRBV6-6	TRBD1	CASTPTGVTEAFF